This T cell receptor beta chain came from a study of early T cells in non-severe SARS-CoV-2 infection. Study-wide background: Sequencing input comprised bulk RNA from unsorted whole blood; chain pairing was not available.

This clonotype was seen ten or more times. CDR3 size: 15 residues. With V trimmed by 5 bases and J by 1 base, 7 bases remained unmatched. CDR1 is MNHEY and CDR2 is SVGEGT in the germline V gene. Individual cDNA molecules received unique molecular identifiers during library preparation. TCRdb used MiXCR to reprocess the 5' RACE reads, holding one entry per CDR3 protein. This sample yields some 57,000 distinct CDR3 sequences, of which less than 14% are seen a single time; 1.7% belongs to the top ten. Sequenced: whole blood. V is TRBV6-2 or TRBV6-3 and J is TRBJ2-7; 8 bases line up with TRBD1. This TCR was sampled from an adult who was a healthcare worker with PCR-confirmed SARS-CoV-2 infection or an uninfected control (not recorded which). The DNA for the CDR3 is TGTGCCAGCAGTGATCACCGGACAGGGTCCTACGAGCAGTACTTC. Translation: CASSDHRTGSYEQYF.